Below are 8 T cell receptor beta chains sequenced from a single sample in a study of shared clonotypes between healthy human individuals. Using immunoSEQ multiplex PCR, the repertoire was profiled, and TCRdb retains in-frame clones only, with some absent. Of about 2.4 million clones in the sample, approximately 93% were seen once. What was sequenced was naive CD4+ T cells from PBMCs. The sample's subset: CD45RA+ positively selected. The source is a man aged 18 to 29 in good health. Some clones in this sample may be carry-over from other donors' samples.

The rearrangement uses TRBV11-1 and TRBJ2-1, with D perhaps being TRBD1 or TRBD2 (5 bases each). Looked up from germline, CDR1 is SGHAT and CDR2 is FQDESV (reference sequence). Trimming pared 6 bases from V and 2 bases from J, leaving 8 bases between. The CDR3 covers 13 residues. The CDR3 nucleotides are TGTGCCAGCAGGTCGGGGCCCTACAATGAGCAGTTCTTC. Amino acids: CASRSGPYNEQFF. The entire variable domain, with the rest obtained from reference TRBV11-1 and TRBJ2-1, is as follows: EAEVAQSPRYKITEKSQAVAFWCDPISGHATLYWYRQILGQGPELLVQFQDESVVDDSQLPKDRFSAERLKGVDSTLKIQPAELGDSAMYLCASRSGPYNEQFFGPGTRLTVL.

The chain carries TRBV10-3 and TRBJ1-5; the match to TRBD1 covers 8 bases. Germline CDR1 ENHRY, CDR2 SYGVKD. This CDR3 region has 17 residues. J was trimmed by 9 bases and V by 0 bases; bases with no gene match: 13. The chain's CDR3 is CAISESYIQGGIWPQHF. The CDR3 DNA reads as TGTGCCATCAGTGAGTCGTATATACAGGGGGGAATTTGGCCCCAGCATTTT.

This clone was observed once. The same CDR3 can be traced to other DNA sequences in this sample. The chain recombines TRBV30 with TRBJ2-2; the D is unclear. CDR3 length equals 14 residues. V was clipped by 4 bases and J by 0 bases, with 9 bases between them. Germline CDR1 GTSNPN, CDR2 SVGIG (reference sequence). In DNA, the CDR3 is TGTGCCTGGACCCGGCAGGCGAACACCGGGGAGCTGTTTTTT. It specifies CAWTRQANTGELFF.

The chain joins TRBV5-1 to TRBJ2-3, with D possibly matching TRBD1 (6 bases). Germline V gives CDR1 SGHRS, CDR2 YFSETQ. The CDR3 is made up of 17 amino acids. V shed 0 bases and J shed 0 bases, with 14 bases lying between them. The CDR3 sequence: CASSLGGGGTSTDTQYF. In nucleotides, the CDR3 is TGCGCCAGCAGCTTGGGGGGTGGTGGGACAAGCACAGATACGCAGTATTTT.

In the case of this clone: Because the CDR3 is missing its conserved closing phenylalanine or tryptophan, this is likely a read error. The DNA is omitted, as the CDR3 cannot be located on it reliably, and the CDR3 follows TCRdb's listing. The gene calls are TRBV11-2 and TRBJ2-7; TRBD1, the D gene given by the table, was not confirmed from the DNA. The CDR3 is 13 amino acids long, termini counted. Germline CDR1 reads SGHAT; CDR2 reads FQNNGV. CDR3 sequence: CASSLDLGTGVYS.

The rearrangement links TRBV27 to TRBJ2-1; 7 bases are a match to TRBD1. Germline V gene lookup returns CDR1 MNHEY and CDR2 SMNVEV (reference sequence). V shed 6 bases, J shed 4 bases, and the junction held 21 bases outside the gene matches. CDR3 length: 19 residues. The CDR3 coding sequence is TGTGCCAGCAGGAACCCACTTGAGAGGGGGCGGTCTTCGTACAATGAGCAGTTCTTC. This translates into CASRNPLERGRSSYNEQFF.

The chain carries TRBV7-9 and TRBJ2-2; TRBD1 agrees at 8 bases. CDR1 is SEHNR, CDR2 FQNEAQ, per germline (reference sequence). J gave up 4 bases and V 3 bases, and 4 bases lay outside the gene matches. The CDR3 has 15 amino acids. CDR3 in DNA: TGTGCCAGCAGCTTTAGACAGGGGAGCACCGGGGAGCTGTTTTTT. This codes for CASSFRQGSTGELFF.

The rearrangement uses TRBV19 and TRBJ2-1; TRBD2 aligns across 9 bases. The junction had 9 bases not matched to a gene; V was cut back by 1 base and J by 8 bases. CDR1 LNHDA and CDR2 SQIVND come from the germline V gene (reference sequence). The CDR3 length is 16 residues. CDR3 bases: TGTGCCAGTAGTATAGGGGCTAGCGGGATGGGGCATGAGCAGTTCTTC. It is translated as CASSIGASGMGHEQFF. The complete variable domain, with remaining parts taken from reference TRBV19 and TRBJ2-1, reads DGGITQSPKYLFRKEGQNVTLSCEQNLNHDAMYWYRQDPGQGLRLIYYSQIVNDFQKGDIAEGYSVSREKKESFPLTVTSAQKNPTAFYLCASSIGASGMGHEQFFGPGTRLTVL.